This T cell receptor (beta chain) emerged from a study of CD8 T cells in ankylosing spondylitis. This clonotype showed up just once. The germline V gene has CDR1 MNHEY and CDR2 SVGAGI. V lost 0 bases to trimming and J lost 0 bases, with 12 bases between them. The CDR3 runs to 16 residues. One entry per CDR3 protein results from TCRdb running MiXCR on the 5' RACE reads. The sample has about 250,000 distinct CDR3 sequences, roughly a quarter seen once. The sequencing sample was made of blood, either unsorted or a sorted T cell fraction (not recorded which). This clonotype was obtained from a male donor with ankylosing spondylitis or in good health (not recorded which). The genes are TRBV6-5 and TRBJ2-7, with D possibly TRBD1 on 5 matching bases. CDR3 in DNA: TGTGCCAGCAGTTACTCGGGGCCAGCTCTCTCCTACGAGCAGTACTTC. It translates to CASSYSGPALSYEQYF.